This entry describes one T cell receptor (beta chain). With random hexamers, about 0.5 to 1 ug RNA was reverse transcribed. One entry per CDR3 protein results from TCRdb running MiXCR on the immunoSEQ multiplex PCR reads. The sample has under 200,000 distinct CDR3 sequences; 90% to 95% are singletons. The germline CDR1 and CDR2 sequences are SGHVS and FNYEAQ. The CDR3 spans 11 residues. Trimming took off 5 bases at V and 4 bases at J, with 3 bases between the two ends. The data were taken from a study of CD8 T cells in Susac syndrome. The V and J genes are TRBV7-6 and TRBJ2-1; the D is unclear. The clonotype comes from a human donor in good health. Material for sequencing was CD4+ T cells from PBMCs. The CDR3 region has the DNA TGTGCCAGCAGCAAGTACAATGAGCAGTTCTTC. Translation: CASSKYNEQFF.